This TCR beta chain is from a study of T cells in Graves' hyperthyroidism and ophthalmopathy. The germline CDR1 and CDR2 sequences are SGHRS and YFSETQ. CDR3 length equals 15 residues. V was pared by 0 bases and J by 7 bases, with 7 bases of the junction left unmatched. The CDR3 regions of TCR beta were amplified from RNA transcripts. Primed by the HTBI set, a first-round RT-PCR was run on the TCR CDR3. TCRdb re-analysed the multiplex PCR reads in MiXCR, keeping a single row per CDR3 protein. The sample shows fewer than 350,000 distinct CDR3 sequences, about 16% of them seen only once. In its sample, this clonotype was seen many times.

Sample: blood. This clonotype was sampled from a woman between 45 and 65 years old with Graves' hyperthyroidism that later progressed to Graves' ophthalmopathy. V usage is TRBV5-1 and J usage is TRBJ1-5; 7 bases are a match to TRBD1. The CDR3 protein is CASSLEPGGWQPQHF. CDR3 sequence (DNA): TGCGCCAGCAGCTTGGAACCAGGGGGTTGGCAGCCCCAGCATTTT.